What follows describes a single T cell receptor beta chain. The data belong to a study of PD-1 blockade in classical Hodgkin lymphoma. Every one of the patients relapsed after autologous stem cell transplantation (brentuximab vedotin exposure was variable). The V end lost 0 bases, the J end lost 0 bases, and 16 bases lay between the germline ends. The CDR3 contains 18 residues. The V gene's germline CDR1 is SGHRS and CDR2 YFSETQ. This table comes from immunoSEQ multiplex PCR, and its TCRdb copy is limited to in-frame clones, with some not included. This sample yields about 41,000 clones, of which around three quarters are seen a single time; under 25% belongs to the top ten.

This receptor was obtained from a human donor with classical Hodgkin lymphoma. The rearrangement joins TRBV5-1 to TRBJ1-3, with a weak D call TRBD1 (6 bases). The sample in question was peripheral blood mononuclear cells (PBMCs), obtained at baseline. CDR3 residues: CASSLAPQGAGSGNTIYF. CDR3 DNA: TGCGCCAGCAGCTTGGCCCCACAGGGCGCGGGCTCTGGAAACACCATATATTTT.